These T cell receptor beta chains were read from a single sample in a study of T cell responses to AZD1222 COVID-19 vaccine. Clones were read by immunoSEQ multiplex PCR, and TCRdb kept only the in-frame ones, dropping some. This sample has over 150,000 clones, with 85% to 90% found just once. The material was peripheral blood, obtained on day 0 of AZD1222 vaccination. These receptors were collected from an adult in good health. Each CDR3 is given with its conserved first and last residue. The order of the fields is J gene, clone size, D gene, V gene, CDR3 protein, CDR3 DNA. The D gene is left open where the match is weak. The listing skips clone size in some rows; elsewhere it reads once, few, many or a size class.

>TRBJ1-4|NA|NA|TRBV24-1
CAVQGDDEKLFF
TGTGCCGTACAGGGTGATGATGAAAAACTGTTTTTT
>TRBJ1-3|NA|NA|TRBV30
CAWADLKWGNTIYF
TGTGCCTGGGCTGACCTAAAGTGGGGAAACACCATATATTTT
>TRBJ1-2|NA|TRBD1|TRBV7-9
CASSLEAAGGYGYTF
TGTGCCAGCAGCTTAGAAGCGGCAGGGGGCTATGGCTACACCTTC
>TRBJ2-7|once|NA|TRBV14
CASSPTRSYEQYF
TGTGCCAGCAGTCCCACAAGGTCCTACGAGCAGTACTTC
>TRBJ1-2|few|TRBD1|TRBV28
CASRSQGVSPYGYTF
TGTGCCAGCAGGTCACAGGGGGTTTCGCCCTATGGCTACACCTTC
>TRBJ2-1|NA|TRBD2|TRBV4-2
CASSQEGTSGSGEQFF
TGTGCCAGCAGCCAAGAGGGGACTAGCGGGAGTGGTGAGCAGTTCTTC
>TRBJ2-3|NA|NA|TRBV7-9
CASSFPKTGPGTDTQYF
TGTGCCAGCAGCTTCCCGAAGACAGGCCCAGGCACAGATACGCAGTATTTT
>TRBJ1-5|once|NA|TRBV2
CASSVRGANALSHNQPQHF
TGTGCCAGCAGTGTACGGGGGGCTAATGCCCTCAGCCACAATCAGCCCCAGCATTTT
>TRBJ1-2|NA|NA|TRBV6-5
CASSPNWDLFF
TGTGCCAGCAGCCCGAACTGGGACTTATTCTTC
>TRBJ2-3|NA|NA|TRBV6-6
CASSYYRSTDTQYF
TGTGCCAGCAGTTACTACAGGAGCACAGATACGCAGTATTTT
>TRBJ2-7|NA|TRBD1|TRBV27
CASSLLSSRGLGEQYF
TGTGCCAGCAGCCTCTTATCTAGCAGGGGGCTGGGGGAGCAGTACTTC
>TRBJ1-1|NA|NA|TRBV9
CASSVVTSGSTEAFF
TGTGCCAGCAGCGTAGTAACCTCAGGGAGCACTGAAGCTTTCTTT
>TRBJ1-2|NA|NA|TRBV5-1
CASSSTPGDYGYTF
TGCGCCAGCAGCTCAACCCCAGGAGACTATGGCTACACCTTC
>TRBJ2-3|NA|TRBD2|TRBV6-2/TRBV6-3
CASSRGGLAGRTDTQYF
TGTGCCAGCAGCAGGGGAGGACTAGCGGGCCGCACAGATACGCAGTATTTT
>TRBJ2-1|NA|NA|TRBV5-4
CASSLGTTNEQFF
TGTGCCAGCAGCTTGGGGACCACAAATGAGCAGTTCTTC
>TRBJ1-4|NA|TRBD1|TRBV7-2
CASSLGTGEKLFF
TGTGCCAGCAGCTTAGGGACAGGTGAAAAACTGTTTTTT
>TRBJ2-5|NA|NA|TRBV6-7
CASSYNAGQETQYF
TGTGCCAGCAGTTACAACGCGGGACAAGAGACCCAGTACTTC